The 14 T cell receptor beta chains reported below all come from one sample, sequenced in a study of shared clonotypes between healthy human individuals. Sequenced by immunoSEQ multiplex PCR; TCRdb stores in-frame clones only, minus some. The sample holds about 2.3 million clones, about 92% seen once. The sequenced material came from naive CD4+ T cells from PBMCs. Subset denoted: CD45RA+ positively selected. The receptors come from a young man in good health. Some clones in this sample may be carry-over from other donors' samples.

Concerning this clone: Other DNA sequences in this sample translate to the same CDR3. This rearrangement joins TRBV7-2 to TRBJ2-3; D tentatively reads TRBD1 or TRBD2 (5 bases each). Trimming removed 5 bases from V and 4 bases from J, with 10 bases in between. The germline gives CDR1 SGHTA, CDR2 FQGNSA. CDR3 length: 13 residues. The CDR3 sequence is CASSPRGADTQYF. Written as DNA, the CDR3 is TGTGCCAGCAGCCCAAGAGGGGCAGATACGCAGTATTTT.

This chain links TRBV5-1 with TRBJ2-1; 10 bases agree with TRBD1. Germline CDR1 and CDR2: SGHRS and YFSETQ. The CDR3 runs 16 residues. V lost 0 bases, J lost 6 bases, and 6 bases stayed unmatched. The CDR3 loop reads CASSLGGTGVFNEQFF. The CDR3, as DNA: TGCGCCAGCAGCTTGGGTGGGACAGGGGTCTTCAATGAGCAGTTCTTC.

The chain uses TRBV5-1 and TRBJ1-1; 10 positions match TRBD1. V lost 4 bases to trimming and J lost 4 bases; unmatched junction nucleotides: 7. The CDR3 loop spans 15 amino acids. Germline V gene lookup returns CDR1 SGHRS and CDR2 YFSETQ. The CDR3 sequence: CASSRRTGGGTEAFF. In nucleotides, the CDR3 is TGCGCCAGCAGCCGCCGGACAGGGGGAGGCACTGAAGCTTTCTTT.

This chain joins TRBV10-3 and TRBJ1-1; TRBD1 might be the D (5 bases). Trimming left V 8 bases short and J 2 bases short, with 18 bases between. Germline CDR1 and CDR2: ENHRY and SYGVKD. This CDR3 region has 15 residues. In DNA form, the CDR3 reads TGTGCCATCGGGCCCCGATGGACAACCAACACTGAAGCTTTCTTT. Translating it yields CAIGPRWTTNTEAFF.

This clone was seen only once. The chain is built from TRBV29-1 and TRBJ2-3; 9 bases line up with TRBD2. The CDR3 is 14 residues long. From germline, CDR1 is SQVTM and CDR2 ANQGSEA. V trimming: 7 bases; J trimming: 5 bases; junction bases outside the gene matches: 10. CDR3 bases: TGCAGCGGCGGGGTGCGGGAGGGCCAAGATACGCAGTATTTT. Translating gives CSGGVREGQDTQYF.

V is TRBV25-1 and J is TRBJ1-5; D remains ambiguous. The CDR3 is 14 residues long. V was trimmed by 1 base and J by 5 bases, leaving 9 bases between them. The germline V gene has CDR1 MGHDK and CDR2 SYGVNS. CDR3 region: CASSESHSHQPQHF. CDR3 DNA sequence: TGTGCCAGCAGTGAATCCCACAGCCATCAGCCCCAGCATTTT.

This clone was seen more than once but under ten times. The chain employs TRBV30 and TRBJ1-5, with TRBD1 identical over 7 bases. The CDR3 spans 13 residues. The trim removed 5 bases at V and 7 bases at J, leaving 8 bases unmatched. The germline CDR1 and CDR2 sequences are GTSNPN and SVGIG (reference sequence). The DNA of the CDR3 is TGTGCCTGGGACCTGGACAGGCGGCAGCCCCAGCATTTT. Translation: CAWDLDRRQPQHF.

Concerning this clone: The same CDR3 arises from other DNA sequences in this sample as well. V usage is TRBV7-2 and J usage is TRBJ2-7; tentative D call: TRBD1 (5 bases). The germline V gene has CDR1 SGHTA and CDR2 FQGNSA. The length of the CDR3 is 14 residues. V was cut by 2 bases and J by 2 bases, with 10 bases left in between. DNA of the CDR3: TGTGCCAGCAGCTTAACGTCAGGGCCCTACGAGCAGTACTTC. Residues: CASSLTSGPYEQYF.

As DNA, the CDR3 is TGTGCCAGCAGCTCCTACCCAGGGAGGACCTACGAGCAGTACTTC. This translates into CASSSYPGRTYEQYF. The chain joins TRBV11-1 to TRBJ2-7; D possibly corresponds to TRBD2 (6 bases). The CDR3 has 15 residues. The V end lost 4 bases, the J end lost 2 bases, and 15 bases lay between the germline ends. Germline V CDR1 and CDR2: SGHAT, FQDESV (reference sequence).

This chain's CDR3 is CASSKQPGHGTEAFF. The CDR3 DNA reads TGTGCCAGCAGCAAACAACCAGGGCACGGCACTGAAGCTTTCTTT. The chain carries TRBV7-3 and TRBJ1-1, with a weak D call TRBD1 (5 bases). CDR3 length: 15 amino acids. The V end was cut by 5 bases, the J end by 4 bases, with 17 bases between. In germline, CDR1 is SGHTA, CDR2 FQGTGA.

The chain links TRBV7-2 to TRBJ1-2, with 7 bases that match TRBD1. This CDR3 has 14 residues. J gave up 8 bases and V 1 base, and 7 bases lay outside the gene matches. Looked up from germline, CDR1 is SGHTA and CDR2 is FQGNSA. Here the CDR3 reads CASSLGQGGHGYTF. The CDR3 DNA follows: TGTGCCAGCAGCTTAGGGCAGGGGGGACACGGCTACACCTTC.

The rearrangement joins TRBV5-1 to TRBJ1-4; maybe TRBD1 (5 bases). V was cut by 3 bases and J by 8 bases, with 14 bases left in between. Germline V gives CDR1 SGHRS, CDR2 YFSETQ. This CDR3 has 14 amino acids. CDR3 nucleotide sequence: TGCGCCAGCAGCTGGGGACCCACTGGAGAAAAACTGTTTTTT. Translating gives CASSWGPTGEKLFF.

This clone was counted only a few times. This chain uses TRBV4-3 with TRBJ1-5; D is ambiguous. The V gene lost 4 bases and the J gene lost 6 bases, with 10 bases spanning the gap. Germline-derived CDR1 and CDR2 are LGHNA and YSLEER. The CDR3 consists of 13 residues. CDR3 in DNA: TGCGCCAGCAGCCGAGCACCGCGTCAGCCCCAGCATTTT. Translated, it gives CASSRAPRQPQHF.

This chain uses TRBV4-1 with TRBJ1-5, with TRBD1 matching over 8 bases. With V trimmed by 1 base and J by 6 bases, 5 bases remained unmatched. Germline V gene lookup returns CDR1 MGHRA and CDR2 YSYEKL. The CDR3 has 15 amino acids. CDR3 amino acids: CASSQVTGVSQPQHF. The DNA of the CDR3 is TGCGCCAGCAGCCAAGTGACAGGGGTAAGTCAGCCCCAGCATTTT.